Described below is a single T cell receptor (beta chain) sequence and its context. No antigen is known for it. All gene names here are mouse names. The CDR3 end is not reached by the read, which stops 1 residue before it; the germline J gene fills it in. Regarding time point: mouse harvest day 7 after allogeneic transplant. Mouse grafts combined 10^7 T-cell-depleted bone marrow cells with 10^6 splenic CD5+ T cells. Mice had MHC-mismatched B6 into BALB/c GVHD, sampled day 7 or 14. The data belong to a study of tissue T cells after allogeneic stem cell transplantation. General study findings and limits: Motif-based clustering found tissue-specific repertoire signatures shared across patients, though few clones were shared. Limitations included a small, clinically heterogeneous cohort and limited sampling depth. In patients and mice, blood and spleen missed much of tissue repertoire.

This CDR3 comprises 15 residues. In germline, CDR1 is SGHSN, CDR2 HYEKVE. The J segment lost 0 bases and the V segment lost 4 bases, leaving 7 bases of the junction unmatched. Generated by immunoSEQ multiplex PCR, the TCRdb table keeps only in-frame clones and is missing some. This sample has some 8,300 clones, with roughly 44% found just once. The V gene is TRBV12-1, the J gene TRBJ1-2; 7 bases agree with TRBD1. Sequenced input: skin. The TCR originated in a female BALB/c mouse given C57BL/6 T cells with graft-versus-host disease after an allogeneic hematopoietic cell transplant. The CDR3 bases that were read are TGTGCCAGCTCGCAACAGGGGCTTGCAAACTCCGACTACACC. This sequence encodes CASSQQGLANSDYT. The full CDR3 is CASSQQGLANSDYTF.